These T cell receptor beta chains were read from a single sample in a study of blood T cell repertoires in COVID-19. The assay was immunoSEQ multiplex PCR, and TCRdb's table has in-frame clones only and misses some. The data hold about 80,000 clones, with around 89% observed a single time. Sequenced: peripheral blood. Source of these receptors: a woman of 80 years or more with acute or convalescent COVID-19. Both conserved end residues are part of each CDR3. The D gene is left open where the match is weak. Some rows have no size entry. The others give once, few or many, or a class for an expanded clone.

d_call cdr3_length clone_size j_call v_call cdr3_aa cdr3_nt
. 12 once TRBJ2-1 TRBV2 CASSETSYEQFF TGTGCCAGCAGTGAAACTAGCTATGAGCAGTTCTTC
TRBD2 14 . TRBJ2-5 TRBV7-6 CASSVLAGGETQYF TGTGCCAGCTCAGTACTAGCGGGAGGGGAGACCCAGTACTTC
TRBD2 15 . TRBJ2-5 TRBV2 CASSVLSGGAKTQYF TGTGCCAGCAGTGTTCTTAGCGGGGGGGCGAAGACCCAGTACTTC
TRBD1 17 . TRBJ1-2 TRBV7-2 CASSAYGTGGFVGGYTF TGTGCCAGCAGCGCCTACGGGACAGGGGGCTTTGTTGGTGGCTACACCTTC
TRBD2 18 . TRBJ2-3 TRBV7-2 CASSPWTSGGAPTDTQYF TGTGCCAGCAGCCCTTGGACTAGCGGGGGGGCCCCCACAGATACGCAGTATTTT
. 13 . TRBJ1-5 TRBV6-1 CASSERGTQPQHF TGTGCCAGCAGTGAACGGGGTACTCAGCCCCAGCATTTT
. 17 . TRBJ1-6 TRBV4-1 CASSLPSGTGYNSPLHF TGCGCCAGCAGCCTGCCGTCAGGTACTGGATATAATTCACCCCTCCACTTT
TRBD2 16 . TRBJ2-1 TRBV27 CASSSLGGSSYNEQFF TGTGCCAGCAGTAGCCTCGGCGGGAGCTCCTACAATGAGCAGTTCTTC
TRBD1 16 . TRBJ2-1 TRBV6-5 CASSFQSGTGINEQFF TGTGCCAGCAGTTTTCAATCCGGGACAGGGATCAATGAGCAGTTCTTC
. 13 . TRBJ1-1 TRBV19 CASSDTGNTEAFF TGTGCCAGTAGTGATACAGGGAACACTGAAGCTTTCTTT
TRBD2 14 . TRBJ2-7 TRBV11-2 CASSTREGTYEQYF TGTGCCAGCAGCACCCGGGAGGGGACTTACGAGCAGTACTTC
TRBD2 16 . TRBJ2-1 TRBV7-2 CASSSMTSGWYNEQFF TGTGCCAGCAGCTCCATGACTAGCGGGTGGTACAATGAGCAGTTCTTC
. 15 . TRBJ1-2 TRBV18 CASSPRRDAVYGYTF TGTGCCAGCTCACCTCGGCGGGACGCCGTCTATGGCTACACCTTC
TRBD1 17 few TRBJ1-2 TRBV9 CASSSRDRASLNYGYTF TGTGCCAGCAGCAGCCGGGACAGGGCCTCCTTAAACTATGGCTACACCTTC
. 15 once TRBJ1-2 TRBV19 CASTLKRGANYGYTF TGTGCCAGTACCCTTAAAAGAGGAGCTAACTATGGCTACACCTTC
TRBD1 15 . TRBJ2-4 TRBV5-1 CASNPGDRVKNIQYF TGCGCCAGCAACCCCGGGGACAGGGTCAAAAACATTCAGTACTTC
. 13 . TRBJ2-7 TRBV3-1/TRBV3-2 CASSSTGILEQYF TGTGCCAGCAGCTCAACAGGTATCCTGGAGCAGTACTTC
. 14 . TRBJ2-7 TRBV10-3 CAISESRFSHEQYF TGTGCCATCAGTGAGTCGAGATTTTCCCACGAGCAGTACTTC
TRBD1 13 . TRBJ1-1 TRBV6-6 CASIPTGDTEAFF TGTGCCAGCATACCTACAGGGGACACTGAAGCTTTCTTT
TRBD2 16 . TRBJ2-3 TRBV7-3 CASSLRRAGVADTQYF TGTGCCAGCAGCTTGCGGAGAGCGGGGGTTGCAGATACGCAGTATTTT
TRBD2 18 . TRBJ2-1 TRBV7-2 CASSTGLAGGRSYNEQFF TGTGCCAGCAGCACTGGACTAGCGGGGGGCCGCTCCTACAATGAGCAGTTCTTC
TRBD2 20 . TRBJ2-1 TRBV9 CASSERGLAGHTSSYNEQFF TGTGCCAGCAGCGAAAGGGGACTAGCGGGGCACACTAGCTCCTACAATGAGCAGTTCTTC
. 16 . TRBJ1-1 TRBV24-1 CATSDPCPERGTEAFF TGTGCCACCAGTGACCCTTGCCCCGAAAGGGGCACTGAAGCTTTCTTT
TRBD1 15 . TRBJ1-5 TRBV30 CAWSDPTGKGQPQHF TGTGCCTGGAGTGACCCGACAGGGAAGGGTCAGCCCCAGCATTTT
. 14 . TRBJ1-1 TRBV1 CTSSQAGMNTEAFF TGCACCAGCAGCCAAGCAGGAATGAACACTGAAGCTTTCTTT
. 9 . TRBJ2-1 TRBV29-1 CSVDDSRFF TGCAGCGTTGACGATAGTAGGTTCTTC
. 15 . TRBJ1-5 TRBV6-5 CASSTDRIQYQPQHF TGTGCCAGCAGTACCGACAGGATACAGTATCAGCCCCAGCATTTT
TRBD1 13 . TRBJ1-1 TRBV7-3 CASSLRGQGEAFF TGTGCCAGCAGCTTAAGGGGACAGGGTGAAGCTTTCTTT
TRBD1 15 once TRBJ2-1 TRBV19 CASTSSRDRDNEQFF TGTGCCAGTACCTCGTCCCGGGACAGGGACAATGAGCAGTTCTTC
TRBD2 14 few TRBJ2-5 TRBV5-4 CASSLGLAGETQYF TGTGCCAGCAGCTTGGGCCTAGCGGGAGAGACCCAGTACTTC
TRBD2 15 . TRBJ2-1 TRBV18 CASSPWGLENNEQFF TGTGCCAGCTCACCATGGGGACTAGAAAACAATGAGCAGTTCTTC
. 13 few TRBJ1-1 TRBV19 CASSIGRDTEAFF TGTGCCAGTAGTATCGGCAGGGACACTGAAGCTTTCTTT
TRBD2 16 . TRBJ2-5 TRBV7-2 CASTLGLAGAQETQYF TGTGCCAGCACCCTAGGACTAGCGGGGGCCCAAGAGACCCAGTACTTC
TRBD1 14 . TRBJ2-7 TRBV19 CASRRQGASSEQYF TGTGCCAGTAGGCGACAGGGGGCCTCCTCCGAGCAGTACTTC
. 14 . TRBJ2-7 TRBV19 CASSKDRFPYEQYF TGTGCCAGTAGTAAAGACAGGTTTCCCTACGAGCAGTACTTC
. 18 once TRBJ2-6 TRBV19 CASSIDPGKGSGANVLTF TGTGCCAGTAGTATAGATCCAGGGAAGGGCTCTGGGGCCAACGTCCTGACTTTC
TRBD1 13 . TRBJ2-7 TRBV2 CASSGQGMHEQYF TGTGCCAGCAGCGGACAGGGGATGCACGAGCAGTACTTC
TRBD2 15 . TRBJ2-3 TRBV5-1 CASKTSGGGTDTQYF TGCGCCAGCAAAACTAGCGGGGGCGGCACAGATACGCAGTATTTT
TRBD1 18 . TRBJ2-6 TRBV23-1 CASSQHETGFSGANVLTF TGCGCCAGCAGTCAACATGAGACAGGGTTCTCTGGGGCCAACGTCCTGACTTTC
. 12 . TRBJ2-1 TRBV5-8 CASSSLAAQQFF TGTGCCAGCAGCTCACTGGCGGCGCAACAGTTCTTC
TRBD2 16 . TRBJ2-5 TRBV9 CASSVGLAGAEETQYF TGTGCCAGCAGCGTAGGTCTAGCGGGCGCGGAGGAGACCCAGTACTTC
TRBD1 13 once TRBJ2-7 TRBV3-1/TRBV3-2 CASSQGDRTEQYF TGTGCCAGCAGCCAAGGGGACAGGACCGAGCAGTACTTC
. 13 . TRBJ1-1 TRBV7-8 CASSTSSRTEAFF TGTGCCAGCAGTACTTCATCGAGAACTGAAGCTTTCTTT
TRBD2 15 . TRBJ2-3 TRBV3-1/TRBV3-2 CASSHGTSGTDTQYF TGTGCCAGCAGCCATGGGACTAGCGGCACAGATACGCAGTATTTT
. 12 . TRBJ1-2 TRBV29-1 CSVGPTDYGYTF TGCAGCGTTGGGCCGACAGACTATGGCTACACCTTC
TRBD1 19 . TRBJ1-6 TRBV30 CAWSVRTGGRLLPNSPLHF TGTGCCTGGAGTGTACGGACAGGGGGCCGTCTACTACCAAATTCACCCCTCCACTTT
TRBD2 15 . TRBJ2-1 TRBV7-3 CASSTGLARDNEQFF TGTGCCAGCAGCACCGGACTAGCGAGAGACAATGAGCAGTTCTTC
. 15 . TRBJ1-1 TRBV4-2 CASSQEPRANTEAFF TGTGCCAGCAGCCAAGAGCCCAGGGCTAACACTGAAGCTTTCTTT
. 14 . TRBJ1-1 TRBV18 CASSQGQKYTEAFF TGTGCCAGCTCACAAGGACAGAAGTACACTGAAGCTTTCTTT
. 15 . TRBJ2-2 TRBV19 CASSPRTGYTGELFF TGTGCCAGTAGTCCTCGGACTGGCTACACCGGGGAGCTGTTTTTT
. 15 . TRBJ1-1 TRBV19 CASSIEARPGTEAFF TGTGCCAGTAGTATAGAGGCCAGGCCGGGGACTGAAGCTTTCTTT
TRBD1 14 . TRBJ1-2 TRBV5-1 CASSKLTGDYGYTF TGCGCCAGCAGCAAACTGACAGGGGACTATGGCTACACCTTC
. 13 . TRBJ2-4 TRBV27 CASSLGQKNIQYF TGTGCCAGCAGTTTAGGACAGAAAAACATTCAGTACTTC
TRBD2 17 . TRBJ2-3 TRBV6-2/TRBV6-3 CASSYLGTSGTRDTQYF TGTGCCAGCAGTTACCTCGGGACTAGCGGGACCAGGGATACGCAGTATTTT
. 14 once TRBJ1-1 TRBV11-2 CASSTKGGDTEAFF TGTGCCAGCAGCACAAAGGGGGGGGACACTGAAGCTTTCTTT